The source of this TCR beta chain is a study of shared clonotypes between healthy human individuals. Profiling relied on immunoSEQ multiplex PCR, and the TCRdb table lists in-frame clones only, not all of them. The sample lists over a million clones, approximately 72% occurring once. The CDR3 consists of 12 residues. V shed 5 bases and J shed 7 bases, with 10 bases lying between them. CDR1 is MNHEY, CDR2 SVGAGI, per germline. Free of recent acute infections or vaccinations, the donors were healthy HIV-negative adults. The gene calls are TRBV6-5 and TRBJ2-3; D might be TRBD2 (6 bases). Material for sequencing was memory CD4+ T cells sorted from blood. Subset denoted: CD45RA-negative fraction. The receptor was derived from a man aged 18 to 30 in good health. The CDR3 region has the DNA TGTGCCAGCAGTCGGGACTCTTATACGCAGTATTTT. This codes for CASSRDSYTQYF.